Presented here are 28 T cell receptor beta chains from one specimen sequenced in a study of cytomegalovirus exposure and HLA in healthy donors. Produced via immunoSEQ multiplex PCR; TCRdb's table is partial and in-frame only. The sample includes approximately 72,000 clones, 85% to 95% of them seen just once. The sample consisted of PBMCs. Receptor source: a woman aged 18-35 years in good health and CMV-seronegative.

This chain joins TRBV5-6 and TRBJ2-1, with 11 bases aligning to TRBD2. Germline V lookup: CDR1 SGHDT, CDR2 YYEEEE. J lost 6 bases, V lost 5 bases, and 13 bases had no gene match. This CDR3 is built from 17 residues. The CDR3 protein is CASSKVTIAGGPNEQFF. DNA for the CDR3: TGTGCCAGCAGTAAAGTTACAATAGCGGGGGGGCCCAATGAGCAGTTCTTC. Full variable domain (rest looked up from reference TRBV5-6 and TRBJ2-1): DAGVTQSPTHLIKTRGQQVTLRCSPKSGHDTVSWYQQALGQGPQFIFQYYEEEERQRGNFPDRFSGHQFPNYSSELNVNALLLGDSALYLCASSKVTIAGGPNEQFFGPGTRLTVL.

V usage is TRBV6-5 and J usage is TRBJ1-6; no clear D. V gave up 6 bases and J gave up 10 bases, with 13 bases separating them. Per the germline V gene, CDR1 is MNHEY and CDR2 is SVGAGI. CDR3 length: 13 residues. CDR3 in amino acids: CASRFSGLSPLHF. The CDR3 bases are TGTGCCAGCAGATTCTCGGGTTTGTCACCCCTCCACTTT.

V and J are TRBV6-5 and TRBJ1-2; D possibly corresponds to TRBD1 (5 bases). This CDR3 region has 13 residues. Germline CDR1 reads MNHEY; CDR2 reads SVGAGI. V gave up 0 bases and J gave up 8 bases, with 10 bases separating them. CDR3 DNA sequence: TGTGCCAGCAGTTACTCAAGGGGAAGCGGCTACACCTTC. It yields the protein CASSYSRGSGYTF.

The rearrangement uses TRBV5-1 and TRBJ1-4; 9 bases are shared with TRBD1. The J segment lost 4 bases and the V segment lost 4 bases, leaving 14 bases of the junction unmatched. Germline V gene data show CDR1 as SGHRS and CDR2 as YFSETQ. The CDR3 runs to 18 residues. CDR3 in DNA: TGCGCCAGCAGCCCAGGGACAGGGTCTCCTCAAATTAATGAAAAACTGTTTTTT. This gives the protein CASSPGTGSPQINEKLFF.

The chain has TRBV27 and TRBJ1-1; weak D call: TRBD1 (5 bases). CDR1 and CDR2 (germline): MNHEY, SMNVEV (reference sequence). This CDR3 has 15 residues. Trimming took 5 bases from V and 6 from J, leaving 19 bases between them. This CDR3 reads CASSRPGKGMAEAFF. In DNA form, the CDR3 reads TGTGCCAGCAGTCGTCCAGGGAAGGGTATGGCTGAAGCTTTCTTT.

The V gene is TRBV5-1, the J gene TRBJ2-6; D is possibly TRBD1 (5 bases). Germline V CDR1 and CDR2: SGHRS, YFSETQ. V dropped 6 bases and J dropped 0 bases, with 10 bases sitting between them. The CDR3 extends over 15 amino acids. CDR3 protein: CASTQDNSGANVLTF. The DNA for the CDR3 is TGCGCCAGCACGCAGGACAACTCTGGGGCCAACGTCCTGACTTTC.

The V gene is TRBV11-2, the J gene TRBJ1-4; possibly TRBD1 for D (6 bases). This CDR3 comprises 16 residues. CDR1 SGHAT and CDR2 FQNNGV come from the germline V gene. The V end lost 5 bases, the J end lost 4 bases, and 17 bases lay between the germline ends. DNA for the CDR3: TGTGCCAGCAGCCCCAACCACAGGGATCTTAATGAAAAACTGTTTTTT. Protein product: CASSPNHRDLNEKLFF.

The chain couples TRBV7-2 to TRBJ1-5; D unclear. The CDR3 has 14 amino acids. V lost 9 bases and J lost 6, with 18 bases in between. Germline values: CDR1 SGHTA, CDR2 FQGNSA. Written as DNA, the CDR3 is TGTGCCAGTACAAATCGGGGAATGGGTCAGCCCCAGCATTTT. Protein sequence: CASTNRGMGQPQHF. Using reference TRBV7-2 and TRBJ1-5 for the parts outside the CDR3, the full variable domain is GAGVSQSPSNKVTEKGKDVELRCDPISGHTALYWYRQSLGQGLEFLIYFQGNSAPDKSGLPSDRFSAERTGGSVSTLTIQRTQQEDSAVYLCASTNRGMGQPQHFGDGTRLSIL.

The V gene is TRBV5-4, the J gene TRBJ2-5; 9 bases map to TRBD2. This CDR3 is 16 amino acids long. Germline V CDR1 and CDR2: SGHNT, YYREEE (reference sequence). J was trimmed by 2 bases and V by 2 bases; bases with no gene match: 7. The CDR3 here is CASSFLAGSGQETQYF. The CDR3, as DNA: TGTGCCAGCAGCTTTCTAGCGGGGAGCGGACAAGAGACCCAGTACTTC. The variable domain in full, with the rest retrieved from reference TRBV5-4 and TRBJ2-5, is ETGVTQSPTHLIKTRGQQVTLRCSSQSGHNTVSWYQQALGQGPQFIFQYYREEENGRGNFPPRFSGLQFPNYSSELNVNALELDDSALYLCASSFLAGSGQETQYFGPGTRLLVL.

This chain links TRBV4-3 with TRBJ2-5, with 9 nucleotides matching TRBD2. The CDR3 spans 17 residues. CDR1 is LGHNA, CDR2 YSLEER, per germline. Trimming took 1 base from V and 2 from J; bases not matched to a gene: 8. The CDR3 nucleotides are TGCGCCAGCAGCCAAGTTTGGCGGGGGGGCCAGCAAGAGACCCAGTACTTC. This codes for CASSQVWRGGQQETQYF.

Turning to this clone: The same CDR3 also results from other DNA sequences found in this sample. The chain recombines TRBV28 with TRBJ2-2; the D gene is possibly TRBD1 (6 bases). This CDR3 comprises 14 residues. V gave up 5 bases and J gave up 6 bases, with 13 bases separating them. CDR1 and CDR2 from the germline V gene are MDHEN and SYDVKM. The CDR3 DNA follows: TGTGCCAGCAGTCCGCCCCCAGGGGCCGGGGAGCTGTTTTTT. Its protein product is CASSPPPGAGELFF.

The chain is built from TRBV19 and TRBJ2-3; D is uncertain. This CDR3 is built from 14 residues. Germline CDR1 reads LNHDA; CDR2 reads SQIVND (reference sequence). Trimming left V 7 bases short and J 13 bases short, with 24 bases between. The CDR3 DNA reads as TGTGCCAGTACCCCAGGCCCCAGTCCCCCCATCGAGTATTTT. Translated: CASTPGPSPPIEYF.

The chain is built from TRBV5-1 and TRBJ2-7, with a tentative D call TRBD1 (6 bases). Germline CDR1 reads SGHRS; CDR2 reads YFSETQ. The CDR3 extends over 14 amino acids. V shed 0 bases and J shed 2 bases, with 9 bases lying between them. CDR3 protein: CASSLGTAPYEQYF. The CDR3 nucleotides are TGCGCCAGCAGCTTGGGGACAGCCCCCTACGAGCAGTACTTC. The whole variable domain, remainder taken from reference TRBV5-1 and TRBJ2-7, is KAGVTQTPRYLIKTRGQQVTLSCSPISGHRSVSWYQQTPGQGLQFLFEYFSETQRNKGNFPGRFSGRQFSNSRSEMNVSTLELGDSALYLCASSLGTAPYEQYFGPGTRLTVT.

The J gene is TRBJ2-3, the V gene TRBV4-1; 9 bases agree with TRBD2. The CDR3 is 18 residues long. The V gene end was trimmed by 2 bases and the J gene end by 2 bases; junction bases not matched to a gene: 11. Germline V lookup: CDR1 MGHRA, CDR2 YSYEKL. In DNA, the CDR3 is TGCGCCAGCAGCCAACTACCCACCGCTAGCGGGGACACAGATACGCAGTATTTT. It specifies CASSQLPTASGDTDTQYF.

V is TRBV6-5 and J is TRBJ1-2; a weak D match, TRBD1 (6 bases). Germline V gives CDR1 MNHEY, CDR2 SVGAGI. V was pared by 6 bases and J by 2 bases, with 7 bases between. The CDR3 is made up of 12 amino acids. The CDR3: CASRTGNYGYTF. The CDR3 DNA sequence: TGTGCCAGCAGGACAGGAAACTATGGCTACACCTTC.

The chain couples TRBV5-1 to TRBJ2-5; no reliable D call. The CDR3 has 13 amino acids. V was clipped by 7 bases and J by 3 bases, with 13 bases between them. The germline CDR1 and CDR2 sequences are SGHRS and YFSETQ. The CDR3 DNA follows: TGCGCCAGCCGACATGGGCTTGAAGAGACCCAGTACTTC. This encodes CASRHGLEETQYF.

The chain joins TRBV14 to TRBJ2-2; 8 bases are shared with TRBD1. CDR1 and CDR2 (germline): SGHDN, FVKESK. V lost 1 base, J lost 7 bases, and 2 bases stayed unmatched. This CDR3 is built from 14 residues. CDR3 coding DNA: TGTGCCAGCAGCCAAGGGACAGGGTACGGGGAGCTGTTTTTT. Translation gives CASSQGTGYGELFF. Full variable domain (missing parts from reference TRBV14 and TRBJ2-2): EAGVTQFPSHSVIEKGQTVTLRCDPISGHDNLYWYRRVMGKEIKFLLHFVKESKQDESGMPNNRFLAERTGGTYSTLKVQPAELEDSGVYFCASSQGTGYGELFFGEGSRLTVL.

The chain has TRBV27 and TRBJ2-7, with TRBD1 identical over 8 bases. V dropped 0 bases and J dropped 3; count of bases not matched to a gene: 7. From germline, CDR1 is MNHEY and CDR2 SMNVEV (reference sequence). The CDR3 is 16 amino acids. CDR3 protein: CASSLSRAGGLYEQYF. For the CDR3, the DNA is TGTGCCAGCAGTTTATCCCGGGCAGGGGGCCTCTACGAGCAGTACTTC.

This chain links TRBV2 with TRBJ1-1; D ambiguous. CDR1 and CDR2 from the germline V gene are SNHLY and FYNNEI. Trimming removed 6 bases at V and 0 bases at J, with 8 bases between. The CDR3 has 13 residues. CDR3 sequence: CASSSNMNTEAFF. The CDR3 DNA is TGTGCCAGCAGCTCGAACATGAACACTGAAGCTTTCTTT.

V usage is TRBV30 and J usage is TRBJ1-3; D remains ambiguous. V lost 0 bases to trimming and J lost 0 bases, with 9 bases between them. The CDR3 loop spans 15 amino acids. Germline CDR1 and CDR2: GTSNPN and SVGIG (reference sequence). The CDR3 DNA follows: TGTGCCTGGAGTGTGGGCGCCCTCTCTGGAAACACCATATATTTT. It codes for CAWSVGALSGNTIYF.

This chain connects TRBV28 to TRBJ2-7, with D maybe TRBD1 (5 bases). The germline CDR1 and CDR2 sequences are MDHEN and SYDVKM. This CDR3 comprises 12 residues. V lost 8 bases to trimming and J lost 2 bases, with 10 bases between them. The CDR3 is CASGAETYEQYF. The DNA of the CDR3 is TGTGCCAGCGGGGCCGAGACCTACGAGCAGTACTTC.

The DNA of the CDR3 is TGTGCCAGCAGCTTGGCTCCAGGCACTGGCACTGAAGCTTTCTTT. It is translated as CASSLAPGTGTEAFF. V usage is TRBV5-4 and J usage is TRBJ1-1; no definite D call. This CDR3 contains 15 residues. The ends were cut back, 0 bases at V and 4 bases at J, with 13 bases in the middle. Germline V lookup: CDR1 SGHNT, CDR2 YYREEE (reference sequence).

This chain uses TRBV1 with TRBJ1-4; the D call TRBD1 from the table was never checked on the DNA. TRBV1 is deemed a pseudogene. The CDR3 has 14 residues. The CDR3 nucleotides read TGCACCAGCAGCCCCTGGATAGGGGATGAAAAACTGTTTTTT. Residues: CTSSPWIGDEKLFF.

This chain links TRBV11-2 with TRBJ1-4; weak D call: TRBD1 (5 bases). Trimming left V 5 bases short and J 3 bases short, with 16 bases between. This CDR3 spans 16 amino acids. Germline CDR1 reads SGHAT; CDR2 reads FQNNGV. This chain's CDR3 is CASSTWGRAANEKLFF. The DNA for the CDR3 is TGTGCCAGCAGCACATGGGGGAGGGCGGCTAATGAAAAACTGTTTTTT.

This chain connects TRBV7-6 to TRBJ1-6, with unresolved D. The V end lost 5 bases, the J end lost 4 bases, and 9 bases lay between the germline ends. The germline V gene has CDR1 SGHVS and CDR2 FNYEAQ. The CDR3 loop spans 14 amino acids. The CDR3 DNA reads as TGTGCCAGCAGCCCGCCGGGTTATAATTCACCCCTCCACTTT. Protein product: CASSPPGYNSPLHF.

This sequence joins TRBV4-1 and TRBJ2-5; TRBD2 matches 9 bases. The CDR3 loop spans 21 amino acids. Germline CDR1 is MGHRA and CDR2 is YSYEKL. Trimming at V came to 3 bases and at J to 0 bases, leaving 20 bases not matched to a gene. CDR3 bases: TGCGCCAGCAGCCAGAAAATTTACGCAGCGGGGGGCTCAAACCACCAAGAGACCCAGTACTTC. Amino acids: CASSQKIYAAGGSNHQETQYF.

This chain joins TRBV11-2 and TRBJ1-4, with D perhaps TRBD1 (5 bases). The V gene lost 4 bases and the J gene lost 2 bases, with 5 bases spanning the gap. Germline lookup yields CDR1 SGHAT and CDR2 FQNNGV. This CDR3 has 13 amino acids. The DNA of the CDR3 is TGTGCCAGCAGCTCAGGGACTAATGAAAAACTGTTTTTT. Translation: CASSSGTNEKLFF. Full variable domain (missing parts from reference TRBV11-2 and TRBJ1-4): EAGVAQSPRYKIIEKRQSVAFWCNPISGHATLYWYQQILGQGPKLLIQFQNNGVVDDSQLPKDRFSAERLKGVDSTLKIQPAKLEDSAVYLCASSSGTNEKLFFGSGTQLSVL.

This chain uses TRBV13 with TRBJ1-4; 7 bases match TRBD1. Germline CDR1 and CDR2: PRHDT and FYEKMQ (reference sequence). CDR3 length: 14 amino acids. J lost 7 bases, V lost 2 bases, and 4 bases had no gene match. The CDR3 here is CASSLRQGAEKLFF. For the CDR3, the DNA is TGTGCCAGCAGCTTAAGACAGGGTGCTGAAAAACTGTTTTTT.